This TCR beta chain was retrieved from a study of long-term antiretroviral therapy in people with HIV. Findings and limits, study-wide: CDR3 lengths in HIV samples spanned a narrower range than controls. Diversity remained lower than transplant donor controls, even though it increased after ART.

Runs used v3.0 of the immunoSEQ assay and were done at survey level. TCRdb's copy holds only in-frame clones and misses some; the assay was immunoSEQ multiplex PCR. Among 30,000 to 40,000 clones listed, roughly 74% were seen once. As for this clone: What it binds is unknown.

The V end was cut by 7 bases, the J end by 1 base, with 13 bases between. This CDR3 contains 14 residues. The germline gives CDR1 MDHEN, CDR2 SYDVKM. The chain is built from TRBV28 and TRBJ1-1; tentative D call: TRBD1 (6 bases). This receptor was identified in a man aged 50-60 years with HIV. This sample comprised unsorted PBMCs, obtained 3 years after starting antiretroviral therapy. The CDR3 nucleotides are TGTGCCAGCAAAACAGGGATTAGGAACACTGAAGCTTTCTTT. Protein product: CASKTGIRNTEAFF. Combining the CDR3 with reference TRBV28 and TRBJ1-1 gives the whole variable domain DVKVTQSSRYLVKRTGEKVFLECVQDMDHENMFWYRQDPGLGLRLIYFSYDVKMKEKGDIPEGYSVSREKKERFSLILESASTNQTSMYLCASKTGIRNTEAFFGQGTRLTVV.